This is a list of T cell receptor beta chains from one sample in a study of T cells after yellow fever vaccination. MiXCR, run by TCRdb on the 5' RACE reads, gives a single entry per CDR3 protein. Of under 150,000 distinct CDR3 sequences in the sample, 7.7% were seen once. The source material was CD4+ T cells sorted from PBMCs, sampled 5 days after the yellow fever booster vaccination. The receptor source for this set is a young man who received the YFV17D yellow fever vaccine. Both conserved end residues are trimmed from each CDR3. The order of the fields is clone size, J gene, V gene, CDR3 length, CDR3 protein. The size of a clone is reported for some rows only, either as once, few or many, or as a class for expanded clones.

few TRBJ2-1 TRBV5-1 14 ASSLARTSGINEQF
few TRBJ1-2 TRBV12-3/TRBV12-4 14 ASSLAPAGANYGYT
many TRBJ2-2 TRBV5-1 13 ASSLSTANTGELF
many TRBJ2-1 TRBV4-3 13 ASSQETGFVNEQF
many TRBJ2-7 TRBV7-2 12 ASSLRSTGSEQY
many TRBJ2-1 TRBV7-2 13 ASSYPRSGRNEQF
many TRBJ1-1 TRBV7-2 9 ASSTNTEAF
many TRBJ2-7 TRBV11-2 13 ASSLDPWGTAVQY
many TRBJ2-6 TRBV7-2 11 ASSLTGANVLT
many TRBJ1-3 TRBV20-1 11 SAKKGIGNTIY
many TRBJ2-4 TRBV9 15 ASSTGLAVPAKNIQY
many TRBJ1-4 TRBV6-1 12 ASRTGTNNEKLF
many TRBJ2-1 TRBV7-9 11 ASSSTITNPWF
many TRBJ2-5 TRBV20-1 11 SAPTGYQETQY
many TRBJ2-1 TRBV7-2 13 ASSMTGTGGGEQF
many TRBJ2-5 TRBV6-1 12 ASIGGIAQETQY
many TRBJ2-5 TRBV18 13 ASSPLLTAQETQY
few TRBJ2-5 TRBV20-1 11 SASDRRQETQY
NA TRBJ2-7 TRBV5-1 14 ASSGGTTRRVREQY
many TRBJ2-2 TRBV7-2 15 ASSLGFRGKKAGELF
NA TRBJ2-7 TRBV7-2 12 ASSLSGASYEQY
few TRBJ2-7 TRBV20-1 14 SALELDAGNSYEQY
many TRBJ2-2 TRBV20-1 11 SAGNRGTGELF
many TRBJ1-1 TRBV28 13 AGGSHLGVNTEAF
many TRBJ2-1 TRBV24-1 12 ATSDSGLYNEQF
many TRBJ2-7 TRBV18 13 ASSPPREPTYEQY
many TRBJ2-3 TRBV3-1 12 ASSRAGAGDTQY
NA TRBJ2-3 TRBV7-9 11 ASSLFLQDAQY
many TRBJ2-2 TRBV6-6 9 ASFDSGELF
few TRBJ2-1 TRBV28 13 ASSNRLAGGNEQF
many TRBJ2-1 TRBV7-9 11 ASSLDGYNEQF
many TRBJ2-7 TRBV7-2 15 ASSLVSSGRDTYEQY
many TRBJ2-1 TRBV5-1 15 ASSFWGGLRSYNEQF
many TRBJ1-4 TRBV20-1 11 SAHGTGYEKLF
NA TRBJ2-7 TRBV28 10 ASLKSTYEQY
many TRBJ1-1 TRBV6-5 13 ASSYSTGIRAEAF
many TRBJ2-5 TRBV29-1 15 SVEDGSSGSWQETQY
many TRBJ1-3 TRBV10-3 12 ATIDGASGNTIY
NA TRBJ2-5 TRBV5-1 11 ASSLELQETQY
many TRBJ2-4 TRBV29-1 14 SANSGLLKAKNIQY
many TRBJ2-1 TRBV10-3 14 AISDPRIPRDNEQF
many TRBJ2-1 TRBV6-5 15 ASSYSGAEASYNEQF
many TRBJ2-7 TRBV28 12 ASSNGQPSYEQY
many TRBJ2-7 TRBV10-3 10 AIRGRGYEQY
many TRBJ2-7 TRBV12-3/TRBV12-4 10 ASSRLDYEQY
NA TRBJ2-3 TRBV28 16 ASSFLGLAGELSDTQY
many TRBJ2-7 TRBV11-2 9 ASSWGGEQY
NA TRBJ2-7 TRBV20-1 12 SASWGRGKYEQY
many TRBJ2-7 TRBV9 15 ASSVGPDRGHLYEQY
many TRBJ2-1 TRBV12-3/TRBV12-4 11 ASSLQGNNEQF